Shown below are 18 T cell receptor beta chains from a single sample sequenced in a study of vaccination and CD4 T cells after COVID-19. Sequencing of cultured CD4+ T cell DNA used the Oncomine TCR Beta short-read assay. MiXCR, run by TCRdb on the PCR reads, gives a single entry per CDR3 protein. The repertoire holds a few thousand distinct CDR3 sequences, roughly 30% seen once, with around 50% in the top ten. Treatment given: approximately nine-day PBMC culture with coronavirus spike peptide pools or control peptides (ViraFEST assay). Their antigens are not known. The sample taken for sequencing was CD4+ T cells from blood, cultured in vitro. Every receptor here comes from a human donor who had recovered from COVID-19.

This clonotype was picked up a small number of times. The chain couples TRBV20-1 to TRBJ1-2; D is unclear. This CDR3 has 12 amino acids. CDR1 DFQATT and CDR2 SNEGSKA come from the germline V gene (reference sequence). With 3 bases removed from V and 0 bases from J, the gap between germline ends came to 5 bases. DNA for the CDR3: TGCAGTGCTAGCGGGACTAACTATGGCTACACCTTC. Its translation is CSASGTNYGYTF.

The chain recombines TRBV5-6 with TRBJ2-1; perhaps TRBD1 as D (5 bases). The CDR3 is 15 amino acids. The V and J ends lost 1 base and 5 bases respectively, with 13 bases between them. Germline CDR1 is SGHDT and CDR2 is YYEEEE. CDR3 sequence reads: CASSLMVTANNEQFF. Written as DNA, the CDR3 is TGTGCCAGCAGCTTGATGGTGACAGCAAACAATGAGCAGTTCTTC. The whole variable domain, filled in from reference TRBV5-6 and TRBJ2-1, reads DAGVTQSPTHLIKTRGQQVTLRCSPKSGHDTVSWYQQALGQGPQFIFQYYEEEERQRGNFPDRFSGHQFPNYSSELNVNALLLGDSALYLCASSLMVTANNEQFFGPGTRLTVL.

The V and J genes are TRBV14 and TRBJ1-2; 7 bases line up with TRBD1. V lost 2 bases and J lost 5; bases outside the gene matches: 2. Germline V gene data show CDR1 as SGHDN and CDR2 as FVKESK. The CDR3 extends over 13 amino acids. The chain's CDR3 is CASSQLTGYGYTF. CDR3 DNA sequence: TGTGCCAGCAGCCAATTGACAGGGTATGGCTACACCTTC. Based on the CDR3 plus reference TRBV14 and TRBJ1-2, the full variable domain is EAGVTQFPSHSVIEKGQTVTLRCDPISGHDNLYWYRRVMGKEIKFLLHFVKESKQDESGMPNNRFLAERTGGTYSTLKVQPAELEDSGVYFCASSQLTGYGYTFGSGTRLTVV.

The V gene is TRBV5-5, the J gene TRBJ1-5, with D perhaps TRBD1 (6 bases). V shed 4 bases and J shed 5 bases, with 13 bases lying between them. This CDR3 spans 14 amino acids. Germline V gene data show CDR1 as SGHKS and CDR2 as YYEKEE (reference sequence). The CDR3 DNA follows: TGTGCCAGCAGCCGGGACACTCGCTATCAGCCCCAGCATTTT. As protein: CASSRDTRYQPQHF.

This clonotype was counted between two and nine times. V gene TRBV2 combines with J gene TRBJ2-3, with D perhaps matching TRBD1 or TRBD2 (5 bases each). V was shortened by 7 bases and J by 9 bases, with 17 bases between the two germline ends. CDR1 SNHLY and CDR2 FYNNEI come from the germline V gene. The CDR3 consists of 13 residues. CDR3 DNA: TGTGCCAGCACCCAGCCTCGGGGCAGAACGCAGTATTTT. It translates to CASTQPRGRTQYF. The complete variable domain, with remaining parts taken from reference TRBV2 and TRBJ2-3, reads EPEVTQTPSHQVTQMGQEVILRCVPISNHLYFYWYRQILGQKVEFLVSFYNNEISEKSEIFDDQFSVERPDGSNFTLKIRSTKLEDSAMYFCASTQPRGRTQYFGPGTRLTVL.

This clonotype was detected a few times. The chain employs TRBV25-1 and TRBJ2-2; possibly TRBD2 for D (6 bases). The CDR3 is 14 residues long. CDR1 is MGHDK, CDR2 SYGVNS, per germline. Trimming stripped 6 bases from V and 1 base from J, with 9 bases between. For the CDR3, the DNA is TGTGCCAGCAGGGACTACCAGAACACCGGGGAGCTGTTTTTT. The encoded protein is CASRDYQNTGELFF.

The V and J genes are TRBV5-6 and TRBJ1-2; D uncertain. Germline CDR1 and CDR2: SGHDT and YYEEEE. The ends were cut back, 1 base at V and 3 bases at J, with 16 bases in the middle. The CDR3 has 16 residues. The CDR3 nucleotides read TGTGCCAGCAGCTTGACGCCATTCCAGTACGACTATGGCTACACCTTC. This sequence encodes CASSLTPFQYDYGYTF.

The V and J genes are TRBV7-2 and TRBJ2-3, with D perhaps given as TRBD1 or TRBD2 (6 bases each). Germline-derived CDR1 and CDR2 are SGHTA and FQGNSA. V was cut by 2 bases and J by 2 bases, with 14 bases left in between. The CDR3 has 16 amino acids. The CDR3 region has the DNA TGTGCCAGCAGCTTATTTTGGGGGGCCCTCACAGATACGCAGTATTTT. This gives the protein CASSLFWGALTDTQYF.

This chain links TRBV12-3 or TRBV12-4 with TRBJ2-2, with no clear D. The CDR3 runs to 15 residues. V lost 2 bases and J lost 0, with 7 bases in between. Here the CDR3 reads CASSLSAPNTGELFF. In DNA form, the CDR3 reads TGTGCCAGCAGTTTAAGCGCTCCGAACACCGGGGAGCTGTTTTTT.

This chain joins TRBV12-3 or TRBV12-4 and TRBJ2-5; TRBD2 aligns across 9 bases. This CDR3 is built from 16 residues. J lost 1 base, V lost 3 bases, and 6 bases had no gene match. The CDR3 coding sequence is TGTGCCAGCAGTTTCGGTCTAGCGGGGACCCAAGAGACCCAGTACTTC. Its translation: CASSFGLAGTQETQYF.

This clonotype was picked up a small number of times. The chain recombines TRBV30 with TRBJ2-7, with D possibly being TRBD1 or TRBD2 (5 bases each). V was trimmed by 7 bases and J by 4 bases, leaving 17 bases between them. The CDR3 loop spans 13 amino acids. Germline V gene data show CDR1 as GTSNPN and CDR2 as SVGIG (reference sequence). This chain's CDR3 is CASTGQAGYEQYF. CDR3 nucleotides: TGTGCCTCAACGGGGCAGGCCGGGTACGAGCAGTACTTC. Looking up the rest from reference TRBV30 and TRBJ2-7 gives the full variable domain: SQTIHQWPATLVQPVGSPLSLECTVEGTSNPNLYWYRQAAGRGLQLLFYSVGIGQISSEVPQNLSASRPQDRQFILSSKKLLLSDSGFYLCASTGQAGYEQYFGPGTRLTVT.

This clonotype has a single count. The chain is built from TRBV3-1 and TRBJ1-2; tentatively, D is TRBD1 (6 bases). Trimming took off 5 bases at V and 6 bases at J, with 19 bases between the two ends. From germline, CDR1 is LGHDT and CDR2 YNNKEL (reference sequence). The CDR3 loop spans 15 amino acids. Written as DNA, the CDR3 is TGTGCCAGCAGCTTTGGGGGGGGCGCGTCCCATGGCTACACCTTC. It translates to CASSFGGGASHGYTF. The full variable domain, with the rest looked up from reference TRBV3-1 and TRBJ1-2, is DTAVSQTPKYLVTQMGNDKSIKCEQNLGHDTMYWYKQDSKKFLKIMFSYNNKELIINETVPNRFSPKSPDKAHLNLHINSLELGDSAVYFCASSFGGGASHGYTFGSGTRLTVV.

This chain connects TRBV7-3 to TRBJ2-2, with D possibly being TRBD1 (5 bases). The CDR3 length is 14 residues. Trimming cost V 3 bases and J 3 bases, with 8 bases left between them. Germline CDR1 SGHTA, CDR2 FQGTGA. The CDR3 nucleotides are TGTGCCAGCAGCTTCGACAGTTACACCGGGGAGCTGTTTTTT. This sequence encodes CASSFDSYTGELFF. Full variable domain (missing parts from reference TRBV7-3 and TRBJ2-2): GAGVSQTPSNKVTEKGKYVELRCDPISGHTALYWYRQSLGQGPEFLIYFQGTGAADDSGLPNDRFFAVRPEGSVSTLKIQRTERGDSAVYLCASSFDSYTGELFFGEGSRLTVL.

This clonotype came up a few times. CDR3 DNA sequence: TGTGCCAGCAGCGCCGGGGGGGGGAAAGCTTTCTTT. It yields the protein CASSAGGGKAFF. The rearrangement joins TRBV7-6 to TRBJ1-1, with D possibly matching TRBD1 (5 bases). The germline gives CDR1 SGHVS, CDR2 FNYEAQ. V was cut by 5 bases and J by 9 bases, with 13 bases left in between. CDR3 size: 12 residues.

V gene TRBV29-1 combines with J gene TRBJ2-7, with D tentatively TRBD1 (6 bases). Trimming removed 7 bases at V and 3 bases at J, with 13 bases between. The germline V gene encodes CDR1 SQVTM and CDR2 ANQGSEA. The CDR3 loop spans 12 amino acids. The CDR3 region has the DNA TGCAGCGCCCGGGACACCGACTACGAGCAGTACTTC. Translated: CSARDTDYEQYF.

V is TRBV27 and J is TRBJ1-2; D is perhaps TRBD1 (6 bases). V was trimmed by 5 bases and J by 7 bases, leaving 20 bases between them. The CDR3 contains 15 residues. CDR1 is MNHEY and CDR2 is SMNVEV in the germline V gene (reference sequence). CDR3 sequence: CASSLVNRDFGGYTF. The CDR3 bases are TGTGCCAGCAGTCTAGTAAACAGGGATTTTGGTGGCTACACCTTC.

The chain is built from TRBV21-1 and TRBJ2-4; TRBD1 was called by the table and not checked on the DNA. TRBV21-1 is a listed pseudogene. The CDR3 runs to 19 residues. The CDR3 here is CASSKQVLDRVWAKNIQYF. Here the CDR3 DNA reads TGTGCCAGCAGCAAACAAGTTCTCGACAGGGTGTGGGCCAAAAACATTCAGTACTTC.

This clonotype is labeled medium-sized. The chain employs TRBV2 and TRBJ1-5, with D hard to call. This CDR3 contains 13 residues. Per germline, CDR1 SNHLY and CDR2 FYNNEI. The V end lost 8 bases, the J end lost 4 bases, and 12 bases lay between the germline ends. The CDR3 loop is CASATGPNQPQHF. The CDR3 bases are TGTGCCAGCGCGACCGGGCCAAATCAGCCCCAGCATTTT.